Shown below are 7 T cell receptor beta chains from a single sample sequenced in a study of cytomegalovirus exposure and HLA in healthy donors. Primers for the PCR totalled 60 Vbeta and 13 Jbeta. Clones were sequenced by immunoSEQ multiplex PCR, and TCRdb holds only the in-frame ones, with some missing. The sample holds 130,000 or so clones, roughly three quarters seen once. The sample was PBMCs. The receptors derive from an older woman in good health and CMV-seronegative.

Of note for this clone: A read error may produce the germline difference seen at one junction end. V is TRBV7-9 and J is TRBJ1-1; D unclear. Germline loops: CDR1 SEHNR, CDR2 FQNEAQ (reference sequence). The CDR3 runs to 13 residues. The DNA of the CDR3 is TGTTCCAGCAGCTTAGCGCAAAAACCGAAGCCGTTCTTT. Translated, it gives CSSSLAQKPKPFF.

J is TRBJ2-1 and V is TRBV2; 12 positions match TRBD2. This CDR3 is 19 amino acids long. Losses at the gene ends were 6 bases for V and 3 bases for J; bases not matched to a gene: 15. Germline V CDR1 and CDR2: SNHLY, FYNNEI. The CDR3, as DNA: TGTGCCAGCAGCGCCACACGCATGACTAGCGGGGGCGACTACAATGAGCAGTTCTTC. Translating it yields CASSATRMTSGGDYNEQFF. Complete variable domain (other parts from reference TRBV2 and TRBJ2-1): EPEVTQTPSHQVTQMGQEVILRCVPISNHLYFYWYRQILGQKVEFLVSFYNNEISEKSEIFDDQFSVERPDGSNFTLKIRSTKLEDSAMYFCASSATRMTSGGDYNEQFFGPGTRLTVL.

J is TRBJ2-1 and V is TRBV5-5; 7 nucleotides align to TRBD1. The V gene's germline CDR1 is SGHKS and CDR2 YYEKEE (reference sequence). Losses at the gene ends were 4 bases for V and 2 bases for J; bases not matched to a gene: 6. The CDR3 totals 15 residues. CDR3 sequence reads: CASSHGQVTYNEQFF. The CDR3 nucleotides are TGTGCCAGCAGCCACGGACAGGTGACCTACAATGAGCAGTTCTTC.

The rearrangement uses TRBV28 and TRBJ1-2; 8 nucleotides match TRBD1. After removal of 8 bases from V and 0 bases from J, the junction contained 8 bases not matched to a gene. CDR1 is MDHEN and CDR2 is SYDVKM in the germline V gene. This CDR3 spans 15 amino acids. CDR3 coding DNA: TGTGCCAGCCAAGACAGGGGCCAAGCTAACTATGGCTACACCTTC. It encodes CASQDRGQANYGYTF.

The table lists this clone with a few counts. Other DNA sequences within the sample encode an identical CDR3. The gene calls are TRBV28 and TRBJ1-4; the D gene is possibly TRBD1 (5 bases). The CDR3 consists of 15 residues. CDR1 and CDR2 (germline): MDHEN, SYDVKM. Trimming pared 3 bases from V and 2 bases from J, leaving 10 bases between. CDR3 bases: TGTGCCAGCAGTTTGGGAGGGGCGACTAATGAAAAACTGTTTTTT. It specifies CASSLGGATNEKLFF.

This sequence joins TRBV27 and TRBJ2-3, with 7 bases lining up with TRBD2. This CDR3 spans 16 amino acids. Germline CDR1 and CDR2: MNHEY and SMNVEV (reference sequence). Trimming cost V 2 bases and J 2 bases; bases outside gene matches: 7. CDR3 sequence: CASSLRASGNTDTQYF. CDR3 in DNA: TGTGCCAGCAGTTTAAGGGCTAGCGGTAACACAGATACGCAGTATTTT.

The chain recombines TRBV28 with TRBJ2-3; TRBD2 matches 10 bases. CDR3 size: 16 residues. The germline V gene encodes CDR1 MDHEN and CDR2 SYDVKM. The J segment lost 1 base and the V segment lost 4 bases, leaving 5 bases of the junction unmatched. The CDR3 coding sequence is TGTGCCAGCAGTTCCGGGGGGACTAGCGGCACAGATACGCAGTATTTT. This gives the protein CASSSGGTSGTDTQYF.